Below are 30 T cell receptor beta chains sequenced from a single sample in a study of blood T cell repertoires in COVID-19. The data were produced by immunoSEQ multiplex PCR, yet TCRdb's version contains in-frame clones alone and is incomplete. Among approximately 260,000 clones, 89% were seen once, and the ten largest hold 3.5% to 5%. The sample consisted of peripheral blood. These receptors originate from a woman aged 40-49 years who had recovered from COVID-19.

The CDR3 region is CASSPGGAYEQYV. The CDR3 nucleotides are TGTGCCAGCAGCCCAGGCGGGGCCTACGAGCAGTACGTC. The V and J genes are TRBV11-2 and TRBJ2-7; D is possibly TRBD2 (6 bases). CDR1 is SGHAT and CDR2 is FQNNGV in the germline V gene. This CDR3 has 13 residues. Trimming shortened V by 5 bases and J by 2 bases, and 10 bases separated the two germline ends.

The chain couples TRBV27 to TRBJ2-2; 10 positions agree with TRBD2. After removal of 2 bases from V and 7 bases from J, the junction contained 4 bases not matched to a gene. The CDR3 consists of 15 residues. Germline lookup yields CDR1 MNHEY and CDR2 SMNVEV (reference sequence). The CDR3 DNA reads TGTGCCAGCAGTTTACTAGCGGGGGCTCTCGGGGAGCTGTTTTTT. It is translated as CASSLLAGALGELFF.

The chain joins TRBV6-5 to TRBJ1-1; 7 bases are shared with TRBD1. Germline V gene lookup returns CDR1 MNHEY and CDR2 SVGAGI. V was pared by 5 bases and J by 1 base, with 4 bases of the junction left unmatched. This CDR3 spans 14 amino acids. CDR3 amino acids: CASSRGTANTEAFF. Written as DNA, the CDR3 is TGTGCCAGCAGTCGTGGGACAGCGAACACTGAAGCTTTCTTT.

The rearrangement joins TRBV20-1 to TRBJ2-1; D not resolved. Trimming shortened V by 7 bases and J by 6 bases, and 10 bases separated the two germline ends. In germline, CDR1 is DFQATT, CDR2 SNEGSKA (reference sequence). CDR3 length: 11 residues. CDR3 coding DNA: TGCAGTGGGGCAATCGGCAATGAGCAGTTCTTC. Amino acid sequence: CSGAIGNEQFF.

The chain couples TRBV28 to TRBJ1-2, with D possibly being TRBD1 (5 bases). CDR3 size: 12 residues. Trimming pared 5 bases from V and 7 bases from J, leaving 11 bases between. The germline V gene has CDR1 MDHEN and CDR2 SYDVKM. The CDR3 DNA reads TGTGCCAGCAGTCGACAGTCTACTGGCTACACCTTC. Residues: CASSRQSTGYTF.

The chain has TRBV18 and TRBJ2-7, with 7 bases fitting TRBD1. The CDR3 extends over 14 amino acids. CDR1 and CDR2 from the germline V gene are KGHSH and LQKENI. Germline trimming cut 3 bases from V and 4 bases from J; bases unmatched to any gene: 6. The CDR3 nucleotides read TGTGCCAGCTCACCTTACGGACAGGAGTACGAGCAGTACTTC. Translating it yields CASSPYGQEYEQYF.

The V gene is TRBV7-9, the J gene TRBJ2-6; tentatively, D is TRBD1 (5 bases). Germline CDR1 reads SEHNR; CDR2 reads FQNEAQ (reference sequence). The CDR3 has 18 amino acids. Trimming shortened V by 4 bases and J by 0 bases, and 16 bases separated the two germline ends. Here the CDR3 DNA reads TGTGCCAGCAGCTCACCGTTCGACAGCCGCTCTGGGGCCAACGTCCTGACTTTC. It specifies CASSSPFDSRSGANVLTF.

The chain uses TRBV29-1 and TRBJ2-2; 8 nucleotides match TRBD1. The germline V gene encodes CDR1 SQVTM and CDR2 ANQGSEA. The J segment lost 7 bases and the V segment lost 4 bases, leaving 8 bases of the junction unmatched. The CDR3 runs to 14 residues. The chain's CDR3 is CSVGGTGQGGELFF. In nucleotides, the CDR3 is TGCAGCGTTGGTGGGACAGGTCAGGGCGGGGAGCTGTTTTTT.

This chain uses TRBV30 with TRBJ1-1, with TRBD1 as a possible D gene (5 bases). Germline CDR1 and CDR2: GTSNPN and SVGIG (reference sequence). Trimming took off 4 bases at V and 1 base at J, with 10 bases between the two ends. The CDR3 has 13 residues. CDR3 amino acids: CAWTSTGNTEAFF. The CDR3 DNA sequence: TGTGCCTGGACCTCAACAGGGAACACTGAAGCTTTCTTT.

The chain is built from TRBV4-1 and TRBJ2-7; 9 bases are shared with TRBD1. Per the germline V gene, CDR1 is MGHRA and CDR2 is YSYEKL. CDR3 size: 13 residues. Trimming cost V 6 bases and J 3 bases; bases outside gene matches: 3. For the CDR3, the DNA is TGCGCCAGCAGTCGGACAGGGGACTACGAGCAGTACTTC. Protein sequence: CASSRTGDYEQYF.

The chain links TRBV13 to TRBJ2-3; 11 nucleotides align to TRBD2. From germline, CDR1 is PRHDT and CDR2 FYEKMQ (reference sequence). This CDR3 comprises 16 residues. Germline trimming cut 5 bases from V and 6 bases from J; bases unmatched to any gene: 10. CDR3 sequence reads: CASSGGTSGPPDTQYF. The CDR3 coding sequence is TGTGCCAGCAGCGGAGGGACTAGCGGCCCCCCGGATACGCAGTATTTT.

The J gene is TRBJ1-1, the V gene TRBV6-2 or TRBV6-3, with D unresolved. Germline V lookup: CDR1 MNHEY, CDR2 SVGEGT. The V end was cut by 6 bases, the J end by 4 bases, with 15 bases between. This CDR3 has 14 amino acids. The CDR3 sequence: CASSREVWGTEAFF. The CDR3 nucleotides read TGTGCCAGCAGCCGGGAGGTTTGGGGCACTGAAGCTTTCTTT.

The chain recombines TRBV12-3 or TRBV12-4 with TRBJ1-3; the D is unclear. The CDR3 has 13 amino acids. Trimming took 6 bases from V and 0 from J, leaving 6 bases between them. CDR3 sequence: CASRFVSGNTIYF. CDR3 DNA: TGTGCCAGCAGATTCGTCTCTGGAAACACCATATATTTT.

V usage is TRBV27 and J usage is TRBJ2-5, with TRBD2 identical over 7 bases. V lost 2 bases, J lost 1 base, and 10 bases stayed unmatched. In germline, CDR1 is MNHEY, CDR2 SMNVEV (reference sequence). The CDR3 has 17 residues. CDR3 residues: CASSLQRQGGAQETQYF. CDR3 nucleotide sequence: TGTGCCAGCAGTTTACAGCGGCAGGGAGGGGCCCAAGAGACCCAGTACTTC.

This clone was seen just once. The V and J genes are TRBV28 and TRBJ1-5; D gene uncertain. The CDR3 consists of 12 residues. Trimming stripped 2 bases from V and 3 bases from J, with 2 bases between. In germline, CDR1 is MDHEN, CDR2 SYDVKM. The CDR3, as DNA: TGTGCCAGCAGTTTACTCAATCAGCCCCAGCATTTT. Residues: CASSLLNQPQHF.

The chain combines TRBV2 with TRBJ2-5; D not resolved. In germline, CDR1 is SNHLY, CDR2 FYNNEI. Trimming took off 7 bases at V and 7 bases at J, with 13 bases between the two ends. CDR3 size: 12 residues. CDR3 bases: TGTGCCAGCACCCCCCCACTTGGGACCCAGTACTTC. It is translated as CASTPPLGTQYF.

V usage is TRBV3-1 (or the pseudogene TRBV3-2) and J usage is TRBJ1-2; 10 bases agree with TRBD1. Germline assignment: CDR1 LGHDT and CDR2 YNNKEL (reference sequence). V shed 4 bases, J shed 10 bases, and the junction held 3 bases outside the gene matches. This CDR3 has 12 amino acids. This CDR3 reads CASSLRQGAYTF. CDR3 nucleotides: TGTGCCAGCAGCCTCCGACAGGGGGCCTACACCTTC.

The V gene is TRBV6-1, the J gene TRBJ1-6; D unresolved. The CDR3 is 16 residues long. V dropped 3 bases and J dropped 0 bases, with 9 bases sitting between them. From germline, CDR1 is MNHNS and CDR2 SASEGT. CDR3 sequence: CASSEIPSSYNSPLHF. The CDR3 bases are TGTGCCAGCAGTGAGATCCCGAGCTCCTATAATTCACCCCTCCACTTT.

This clone showed up just once. The chain has TRBV4-3 and TRBJ2-2; 8 bases align to TRBD2. Germline CDR1 LGHNA, CDR2 YSLEER. V shed 9 bases, J shed 5 bases, and the junction held 5 bases outside the gene matches. This CDR3 is built from 13 residues. Written as DNA, the CDR3 is TGCGCCAGTGGGACGGGAGGGACCGGGGAGCTGTTTTTT. Amino acid sequence: CASGTGGTGELFF.

V gene TRBV7-9 combines with J gene TRBJ2-1; 10 nucleotides match TRBD2. CDR1 SEHNR and CDR2 FQNEAQ come from the germline V gene (reference sequence). V was clipped by 0 bases and J by 6 bases; unmatched bases: 5. The CDR3 runs to 16 residues. The CDR3 region is CASSLALAGDSNEQFF. The DNA for the CDR3 is TGTGCCAGCAGCTTAGCGCTAGCGGGAGACTCCAATGAGCAGTTCTTC.

The V call is TRBV7-2, the J call TRBJ1-6, with D possibly being TRBD1 (6 bases). Trimming took off 1 base at V and 7 bases at J, with 11 bases between the two ends. This CDR3 has 15 amino acids. Germline V gene lookup returns CDR1 SGHTA and CDR2 FQGNSA. CDR3 DNA: TGTGCCAGCAGCTTAGTTTCAGGGGTAAATTCACCCCTCCACTTT. Residues: CASSLVSGVNSPLHF.

The CDR3 sequence: CASSVSRNNSPLHF. As DNA, the CDR3 is TGTGCCAGCAGCGTTTCCAGGAATAATTCACCCCTCCACTTT. This sequence joins TRBV9 and TRBJ1-6; the D is unclear. V was pared by 2 bases and J by 5 bases, with 8 bases between. The length of the CDR3 is 14 residues. The V gene's germline CDR1 is SGDLS and CDR2 YYNGEE.

The CDR3 bases are TGTGCCAGCCTACGCCTGGGCTATGAGCAGTTCTTC. Translated: CASLRLGYEQFF. The chain employs TRBV6-5 and TRBJ2-1; D remains unclear. The V end lost 8 bases, the J end lost 8 bases, and 13 bases lay between the germline ends. Germline loops: CDR1 MNHEY, CDR2 SVGAGI. The CDR3 spans 12 residues.

The chain carries TRBV25-1 and TRBJ2-7, with D possibly TRBD1 on 6 matching bases. This CDR3 has 11 residues. CDR1 and CDR2 (germline): MGHDK, SYGVNS. Trimming removed 8 bases from V and 3 bases from J, with 8 bases in between. In DNA, the CDR3 is TGTGCCAGCCGAGGGGGCTACGAGCAGTACTTC. This codes for CASRGGYEQYF.

This clone was recorded only once. The chain uses TRBV5-6 and TRBJ1-5; tentatively, D is TRBD1 (6 bases). The CDR3 runs to 12 residues. The germline V gene encodes CDR1 SGHDT and CDR2 YYEEEE. Trimming removed 3 bases from V and 6 bases from J, with 7 bases in between. For the CDR3, the DNA is TGTGCCAGCAGCTCGGACAGTCAGCCCCAGCATTTT. Its translation: CASSSDSQPQHF.

The chain recombines TRBV19 with TRBJ2-2; 10 bases map to TRBD2. The CDR3 length is 15 residues. Losses at the gene ends were 10 bases for V and 6 bases for J; bases not matched to a gene: 11. Germline assignment: CDR1 LNHDA and CDR2 SQIVND (reference sequence). This CDR3 reads CATASLAGVAGELFF. CDR3 bases: TGTGCCACCGCAAGTCTAGCGGGAGTCGCCGGGGAGCTGTTTTTT.

The CDR3 DNA reads TGTGCCAGCAGCTTAGTGGCAGGGAAAACAGATACGCAGTATTTT. The encoded protein is CASSLVAGKTDTQYF. V and J are TRBV7-6 and TRBJ2-3; a possible D gene is TRBD1 (5 bases). The CDR3 has 15 amino acids. The germline CDR1 and CDR2 sequences are SGHVS and FNYEAQ. The V and J ends lost 1 base and 3 bases respectively, with 11 bases between them.

This chain connects TRBV4-1 to TRBJ1-2, with D possibly matching TRBD1 (5 bases). V was clipped by 2 bases and J by 0 bases, with 10 bases between them. Per germline, CDR1 MGHRA and CDR2 YSYEKL. This CDR3 comprises 15 residues. CDR3 sequence reads: CASSQRTRPNYGYTF. CDR3 nucleotide sequence: TGCGCCAGCAGCCAAAGGACAAGACCTAACTATGGCTACACCTTC.

The CDR3 loop is CASSQRENYNEQFF. The CDR3, as DNA: TGTGCCAGCAGCCAGAGGGAGAACTACAATGAGCAGTTCTTC. The V and J genes are TRBV3-1 (or the pseudogene TRBV3-2) and TRBJ2-1; tentative D call: TRBD2 (5 bases). Germline V CDR1 and CDR2: LGHDT, YNNKEL (reference sequence). The CDR3 has 14 amino acids. V lost 3 bases, J lost 3 bases, and 9 bases lay in between.

The rearrangement links TRBV10-2 to TRBJ1-2; D call uncertain. Germline V gene data show CDR1 as WSHSY and CDR2 as SAAADI. Trimming shortened V by 4 bases and J by 6 bases, and 9 bases separated the two germline ends. The CDR3 sequence is 12 residues long. CDR3 region: CASSGPRDGYTF. The CDR3 nucleotides are TGCGCCAGCAGTGGGCCGCGGGATGGCTACACCTTC.